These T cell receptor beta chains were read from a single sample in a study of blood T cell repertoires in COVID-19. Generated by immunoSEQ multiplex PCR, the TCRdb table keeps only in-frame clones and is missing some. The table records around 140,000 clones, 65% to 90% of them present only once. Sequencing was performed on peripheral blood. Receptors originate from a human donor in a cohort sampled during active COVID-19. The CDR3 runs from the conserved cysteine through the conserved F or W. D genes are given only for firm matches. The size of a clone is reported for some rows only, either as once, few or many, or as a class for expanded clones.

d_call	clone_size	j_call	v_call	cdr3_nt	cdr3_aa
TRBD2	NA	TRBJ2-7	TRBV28	TGTGCCAGCAAAGTGGTAGCGGGGCACTACGAGCAGTACTTC	CASKVVAGHYEQYF
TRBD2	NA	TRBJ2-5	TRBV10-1	TGCGCCATTGGACGGGTAGCGGGCGATAAAGAGACCCAGTACTTC	CAIGRVAGDKETQYF
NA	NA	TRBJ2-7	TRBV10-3	TGTGCCATCAGTGGGAGGACTTCCTACGAGCAGTACTTC	CAISGRTSYEQYF
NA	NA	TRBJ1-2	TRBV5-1	TGCGCCAGCAGCTTGGAGGCGGGAGTAGGCTACACCTTC	CASSLEAGVGYTF
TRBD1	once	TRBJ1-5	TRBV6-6	TGTGCCAGCAGGCGAGGACAGGGAGAATATAGCAATCAGCCCCAGCATTTT	CASRRGQGEYSNQPQHF
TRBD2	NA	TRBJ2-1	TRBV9	TGTGCCAGCAGCGTAGGACCCGGGAGGGCCCATGAGCAGTTCTTC	CASSVGPGRAHEQFF
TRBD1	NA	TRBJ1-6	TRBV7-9	TGTGCCAGCAGCCCTCGGGGACAGGCAAATTCACCCCTCCACTTT	CASSPRGQANSPLHF
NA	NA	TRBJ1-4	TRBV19	TGTGCCAGTAGTACTCGGGGGGCTGATGAAAAACTGTTTTTT	CASSTRGADEKLFF
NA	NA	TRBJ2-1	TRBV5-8	TGTGCCAGCAGCATTATAGGGATTGGGACACACAATGAGCAGTTCTTC	CASSIIGIGTHNEQFF
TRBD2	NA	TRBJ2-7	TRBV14	TGTGCCAGCAGCCCGGCAGCGGGAGGGACCTACGAGCAGTACTTC	CASSPAAGGTYEQYF
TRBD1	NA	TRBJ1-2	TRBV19	TGTGCCAGTAGTCCTCTACCGGGACAGGGCTTAAATGGCTACACCTTC	CASSPLPGQGLNGYTF
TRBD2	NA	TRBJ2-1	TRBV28	TGTGCCAGCAGTTTGGGGACTAGCGGGAGTAATGAGCAGTTCTTC	CASSLGTSGSNEQFF
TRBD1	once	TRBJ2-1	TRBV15	TGTGCCACCAGCAGACCGGGACAGGGGAACGGCAATGAGCAGTTCTTC	CATSRPGQGNGNEQFF
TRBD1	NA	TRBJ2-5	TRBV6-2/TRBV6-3	TGTGCCAGCAGCCCACACAGGGGATCGTACCAAGAGACCCAGTACTTC	CASSPHRGSYQETQYF
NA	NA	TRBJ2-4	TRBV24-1	TGTGCCACCAGTGACTCGACAGAAGCCAAAAACATTCAGTACTTC	CATSDSTEAKNIQYF
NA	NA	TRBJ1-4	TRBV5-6	TGTGCCAGCAGCTTGACTGGCAGGGGAGGGGAAAAACTGTTTTTT	CASSLTGRGGEKLFF
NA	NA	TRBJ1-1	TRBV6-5	TGTGCCAGCAGTTACGCAGAGAACACTGAAGCTTTCTTT	CASSYAENTEAFF
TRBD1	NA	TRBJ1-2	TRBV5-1	TGCGCCAGCAGCCCCACCGGACAGGGGGCGTATGGCTACACCTTC	CASSPTGQGAYGYTF
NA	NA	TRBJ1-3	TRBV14	TGTGCCAGCAGCCAAGGAGTAATCGGCTCGGGCACCATATATTTT	CASSQGVIGSGTIYF
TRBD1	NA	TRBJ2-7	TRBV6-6	TGTGCCAGCAGTCCAAACGGGAAGACAGGGACAGGTGTGAGCTCCTACGAGCAGTACTTC	CASSPNGKTGTGVSSYEQYF
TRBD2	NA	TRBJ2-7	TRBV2	TGTGCCAGCGGACTAGCGCAATCCTACGAGCAGTACTTC	CASGLAQSYEQYF
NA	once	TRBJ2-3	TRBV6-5	TGTGCCAGCAGTTGGAGATCGAGCACAGATACGCAGTATTTT	CASSWRSSTDTQYF
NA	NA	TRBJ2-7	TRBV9	TGTGCCAGCAGCGTAGCAAGCAACTCCTACGAGCAGTACTTC	CASSVASNSYEQYF
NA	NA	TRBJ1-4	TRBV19	TGTGCCAGTAGTAACAGGCCGAATGAAAAACTGTTTTTT	CASSNRPNEKLFF
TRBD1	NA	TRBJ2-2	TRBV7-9	TGTGCCAGCAGATTTCGTTTCGGACAGGGGGCGCGCACCGGGGAGCTGTTTTTT	CASRFRFGQGARTGELFF
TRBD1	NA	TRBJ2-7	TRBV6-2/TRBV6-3	TGTGCCAGCAGTTCGCCCGGGACAGGGTTCCACGAGCAGTACTTC	CASSSPGTGFHEQYF
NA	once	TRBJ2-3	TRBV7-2	TGTGCCAGCAGCTTATCCAGGGCAACAGATACGCAGTATTTT	CASSLSRATDTQYF
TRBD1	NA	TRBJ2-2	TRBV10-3	TGTGCCATCAGTCCGAGACAGGGGGCCGGGGAGCTGTTTTTT	CAISPRQGAGELFF
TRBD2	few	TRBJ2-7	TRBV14	TGTGCCAGCAGCCAATTACTAGCGGGAGCCTACGAGCAGTACTTC	CASSQLLAGAYEQYF
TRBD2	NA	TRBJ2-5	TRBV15	TGTGCCACCAGTAGGTACCTAAAAGCGGGAGGTAAGACCCAGTACTTC	CATSRYLKAGGKTQYF
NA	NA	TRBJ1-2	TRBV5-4	TGTGCCAGCAGCCCGACAGGAAACTATGGCTACACCTTC	CASSPTGNYGYTF
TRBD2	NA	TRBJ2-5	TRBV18	TGTGCCAGCTCACCACCGGGTCTAGCGGGAGGCGAGACCCAGTACTTC	CASSPPGLAGGETQYF
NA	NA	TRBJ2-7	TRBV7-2	TGTGCCAGCGATCCAGGGGGGTCCTACGAGCAGTACTTC	CASDPGGSYEQYF
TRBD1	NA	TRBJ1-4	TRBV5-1	TGCGCCAGCAGCTTGGCGGGGACAGGGTTTAATGAAAAACTGTTTTTT	CASSLAGTGFNEKLFF
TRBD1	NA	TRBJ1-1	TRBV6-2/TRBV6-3	TGTGCCAGCAGTTACGCCACACAGGGGGCTGCTTTCTTT	CASSYATQGAAFF
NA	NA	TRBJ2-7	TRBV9	TGTGCCAGCAGCTCCCGACCCAGAGGGGGGGAGTTATACGAGCAGTACTTC	CASSSRPRGGELYEQYF
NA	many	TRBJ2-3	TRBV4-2	TGTGCCAGCAGCCAAGAGGCCAACACAGATACGCAGTATTTT	CASSQEANTDTQYF
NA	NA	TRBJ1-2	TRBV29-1	TGCAGCGTTGAGGGTTGGGGGCAGGGCTCAGGCTACACCTTC	CSVEGWGQGSGYTF
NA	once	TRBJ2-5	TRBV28	TGTGCCAGCAGTCCTCTTCATCAGGGCCAAGAGACCCAGTACTTC	CASSPLHQGQETQYF
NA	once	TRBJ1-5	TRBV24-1	TGTGCCACCAGTGAGTCCAACCCGGGGGGCCCCAATCAGCCCCAGCATTTT	CATSESNPGGPNQPQHF
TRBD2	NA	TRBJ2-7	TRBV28	TGTGCCAGCAGCTTGCCGGCCGTCAGAGCGGGGATCTACGAGCAGTACTTC	CASSLPAVRAGIYEQYF
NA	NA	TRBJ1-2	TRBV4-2	TGTGCCAGCAGCCAGATGGGACAAGAGATCTATGGCTACACCTTC	CASSQMGQEIYGYTF
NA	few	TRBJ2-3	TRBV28	TGTGCCAGCAGGGTTGGGACTTCCACAGATACGCAGTATTTT	CASRVGTSTDTQYF
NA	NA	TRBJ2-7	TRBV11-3	TGTGCCAGCAGCTTAGGTCGGGGAATAAGCTCCTACGAGCAGTACTTC	CASSLGRGISSYEQYF
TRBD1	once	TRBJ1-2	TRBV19	TGTGCCAGTAAGGGAAGACAGGGTCGGGGCTACACCTTC	CASKGRQGRGYTF
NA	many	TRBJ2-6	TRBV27	TGTGCCAGCAGCCCCGGCTCTGGGGCCAACGTCCTGACTTTC	CASSPGSGANVLTF
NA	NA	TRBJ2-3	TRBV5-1	TGCGCCAGCAGCTTGGCCTTTCAGGGTAGCACAGATACGCAGTATTTT	CASSLAFQGSTDTQYF
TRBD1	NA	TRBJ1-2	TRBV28	TGTGCCGGCAGGGGACAGAACTATGGCTACACCTTC	CAGRGQNYGYTF
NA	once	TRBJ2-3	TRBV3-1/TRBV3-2	TGTGCCAGCAGCCTCCTTAGCGCCCGCGGGAATACGCAGTATTTT	CASSLLSARGNTQYF
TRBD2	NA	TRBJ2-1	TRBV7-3	TGTGCCAGCAGCTTAATCTCCGGGACTAACTACAATGAGCAGTTCTTC	CASSLISGTNYNEQFF
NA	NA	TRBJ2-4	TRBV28	TGTGCCAGCAGTTTAATCGGGATTGGGAAAAACATTCAGTACTTC	CASSLIGIGKNIQYF
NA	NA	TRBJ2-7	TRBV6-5	TGTGCCAGCAGTTACTCGACAGGAGAGCAGTACTTC	CASSYSTGEQYF
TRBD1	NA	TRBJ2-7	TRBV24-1	TGTGCCACCAGTGGACCGCGGGACAGGGATTCCGAGCAGTACTTC	CATSGPRDRDSEQYF